The present TCR beta chain was sequenced within a study of CD8+ T cells in alopecia areata. RNA was extracted and reverse transcribed into cDNA as the sequencing template. This table comes from immunoSEQ multiplex PCR, and its TCRdb copy is limited to in-frame clones, with some not included. The sample has about 150,000 clones, approximately 53% seen once; the top ten hold 15% to 20%. Study results and limitations: Lesional scalp exceeded normal scalp in clonality, especially in alopecia totalis/universalis.

As part of sample collection, lesional scalp punch biopsies and peripheral blood were taken from alopecia areata patients. As to this clone: Its antigen is undetermined.

V gave up 6 bases and J gave up 6 bases, with 14 bases separating them. The CDR3 has 13 amino acids. Germline V lookup: CDR1 ENHRY, CDR2 SYGVKD. This TCR was sampled from a human donor with alopecia areata. The chain joins TRBV10-3 to TRBJ1-2, with D tentatively TRBD1 (6 bases). This sample comprised CD8+ T cells sorted from blood, obtained at week 0. CDR3 in amino acids: CAISSQGDDGYTF. As DNA, the CDR3 is TGTGCCATCAGCTCACAGGGTGACGATGGCTACACCTTC.